This T cell receptor (beta chain) was recorded in a study of Siglec-9 on CD8 T cells in melanoma. Trimming took 2 bases from V and 3 from J, leaving 10 bases between them. Germline V gene lookup returns CDR1 SGHVS and CDR2 FNYEAQ. CDR3 size: 14 residues. Overall study results and limits: Siglec-9 reportedly marks and regulates an effector memory CD8+ T-cell subset apparently accumulating in melanoma tumors.

This clone was seen more than once but under ten times. What it recognizes is unknown. Assay used: immunoSEQ multiplex PCR; TCRdb lists only in-frame clones, some missing. Among about 30,000 clones listed, 75% to 90% were seen once. The sequence was obtained from a human donor in good health. What was sequenced was Siglec-9- CD8+ T cells sorted from blood. The J gene is TRBJ1-2, the V gene TRBV7-6; no reliable D call. The CDR3 coding sequence is TGTGCCAGCAGCTTAAATTCCGATTACTATGGCTACACCTTC. Its protein is CASSLNSDYYGYTF.